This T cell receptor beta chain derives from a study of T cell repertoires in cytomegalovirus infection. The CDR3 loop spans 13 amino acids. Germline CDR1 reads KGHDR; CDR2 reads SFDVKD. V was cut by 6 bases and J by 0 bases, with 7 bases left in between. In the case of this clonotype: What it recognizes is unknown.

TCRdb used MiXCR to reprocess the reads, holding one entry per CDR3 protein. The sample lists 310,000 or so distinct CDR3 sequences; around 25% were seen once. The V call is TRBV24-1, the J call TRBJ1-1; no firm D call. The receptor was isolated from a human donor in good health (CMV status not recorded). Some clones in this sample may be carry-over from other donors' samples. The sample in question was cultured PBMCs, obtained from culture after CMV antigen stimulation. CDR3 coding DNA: TGTGCCACCAGTTCCTTCCTGAACACTGAAGCTTTCTTT. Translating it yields CATSSFLNTEAFF.